These 16 T cell receptor beta chains were sequenced from one sample in a study of OX40 agonist ivuxolimab in advanced cancers. Assay used: immunoSEQ multiplex PCR; TCRdb lists only in-frame clones, some missing. The data contain 15,000 to 20,000 clones, 60% to 85% of them singletons. This specimen was CD4+ or CD8+ T cells sorted from blood, taken in a trial of the OX40 agonist ivuxolimab. These receptors all stem from an adult with an advanced solid tumor such as melanoma, head and neck, liver or kidney cancer.

The V and J genes are TRBV7-9 and TRBJ2-5; the D is unclear. This CDR3 is built from 14 residues. In germline, CDR1 is SEHNR, CDR2 FQNEAQ (reference sequence). V gave up 5 bases and J gave up 3 bases, with 13 bases separating them. CDR3 sequence reads: CASSPPGFKETQYF. CDR3 nucleotide sequence: TGTGCCAGCAGCCCCCCGGGCTTTAAAGAGACCCAGTACTTC.

The chain links TRBV7-9 to TRBJ1-4; 10 bases line up with TRBD1. The germline gives CDR1 SEHNR, CDR2 FQNEAQ (reference sequence). The CDR3 totals 15 residues. The junction had 8 bases not matched to a gene; V was cut back by 5 bases and J by 8 bases. The CDR3 here is CASSPKGQGLEKLFF. In nucleotides, the CDR3 is TGTGCCAGCAGCCCAAAGGGACAGGGGCTGGAAAAACTGTTTTTT.

The chain carries TRBV6-1 and TRBJ1-1; 7 bases fit TRBD1. Per the germline V gene, CDR1 is MNHNS and CDR2 is SASEGT. The CDR3 runs to 15 residues. V was pared by 2 bases and J by 4 bases, with 7 bases of the junction left unmatched. CDR3 protein: CASSELGGGSTEAFF. CDR3 nucleotides: TGTGCCAGCAGTGAACTAGGGGGCGGCAGCACTGAAGCTTTCTTT.

This clone was detected a few times. The chain employs TRBV7-9 and TRBJ2-7, with D possibly being TRBD2 (6 bases). Germline lookup yields CDR1 SEHNR and CDR2 FQNEAQ (reference sequence). V was clipped by 3 bases and J by 0 bases, with 12 bases between them. This CDR3 is built from 15 residues. The CDR3 nucleotides read TGTGCCAGCAGCTTGGGCGGGGCCGTCTCCTACGAGCAGTACTTC. Its translation is CASSLGGAVSYEQYF.

The rearrangement links TRBV27 to TRBJ1-5; D is ambiguous. Trimming cost V 5 bases and J 0 bases, with 11 bases left between them. The CDR3 runs 15 residues. Germline CDR1 reads MNHEY; CDR2 reads SMNVEV (reference sequence). CDR3 nucleotide sequence: TGTGCCAGCAGTCCCCGGAGCTATAGCAATCAGCCCCAGCATTTT. Residues: CASSPRSYSNQPQHF.

The chain is built from TRBV4-1 and TRBJ2-3; 9 bases are a match to TRBD1. The germline gives CDR1 MGHRA, CDR2 YSYEKL. The CDR3 spans 15 residues. Trimming cost V 1 base and J 6 bases; bases outside gene matches: 5. CDR3 protein: CASSQAKGQGDTQYF. The DNA for the CDR3 is TGCGCCAGCAGCCAAGCGAAGGGACAGGGTGATACGCAGTATTTT.

In nucleotides, the CDR3 is TGTGCCAGCAGCCCGCGGACAGGGGAGAGTGAAAAACTGTTTTTT. Translated: CASSPRTGESEKLFF. The chain uses TRBV7-9 and TRBJ1-4; 9 nucleotides line up with TRBD1. The CDR3 loop spans 15 amino acids. Germline trimming cut 5 bases from V and 7 bases from J; bases unmatched to any gene: 8. Germline lookup yields CDR1 SEHNR and CDR2 FQNEAQ (reference sequence).

This sequence joins TRBV19 and TRBJ2-7; D uncertain. Deletions cut 4 bases from V and 7 bases from J, with 14 bases between. This CDR3 has 13 residues. The germline V gene has CDR1 LNHDA and CDR2 SQIVND (reference sequence). CDR3 nucleotides: TGTGCCAGTAGTACCGCCCTTTTATGGGAGCAGTACTTC. Amino acid sequence: CASSTALLWEQYF. Using reference TRBV19 and TRBJ2-7 for the parts outside the CDR3, the full variable domain is DGGITQSPKYLFRKEGQNVTLSCEQNLNHDAMYWYRQDPGQGLRLIYYSQIVNDFQKGDIAEGYSVSREKKESFPLTVTSAQKNPTAFYLCASSTALLWEQYFGPGTRLTVT.

This clone was counted between two and nine times. The junction differs from germline at one of its ends, possibly a read error. This sequence joins TRBV5-1 and TRBJ1-1; the match to TRBD1 covers 8 bases. CDR1 and CDR2 (germline): SGHRS, YFSETQ. CDR3 size: 13 residues. This CDR3 reads CASSLDRATEAFF. CDR3 bases: TGCGCCAGCAGTTTGGACAGGGCCACTGAAGCTTTCTTT.

This clone was recorded a few times. V gene TRBV19 combines with J gene TRBJ1-1; TRBD1 might be the D (5 bases). V dropped 3 bases and J dropped 0 bases, with 17 bases sitting between them. Germline V lookup: CDR1 LNHDA, CDR2 SQIVND (reference sequence). The length of the CDR3 is 17 residues. This chain's CDR3 is CASSIDGGDGMNTEAFF. The CDR3 bases are TGTGCCAGTAGTATTGATGGAGGGGACGGGATGAACACTGAAGCTTTCTTT.

The sample holds one count of this clone. The rearrangement links TRBV4-2 to TRBJ1-1; D remains ambiguous. The CDR3 is 13 residues long. V was clipped by 1 base and J by 1 base, with 4 bases between them. From germline, CDR1 is LGHNA and CDR2 YNFKEQ. The CDR3 DNA reads TGTGCCAGCAGCCAAGGGAGGAACACTGAAGCTTTCTTT. Translated, it gives CASSQGRNTEAFF.

This clone was counted between two and nine times. This chain uses TRBV10-1 with TRBJ1-1, with D hard to call. Trimming cost V 6 bases and J 1 base, with 9 bases left between them. The CDR3 length is 13 residues. Per the germline V gene, CDR1 is WNHNN and CDR2 is SYGVQD (reference sequence). The CDR3 DNA reads as TGCGCCAGCAGGGCCAGACAGAACACTGAAGCTTTCTTT. Encoded protein: CASRARQNTEAFF.

This clone is medium-sized within its sample. The chain uses TRBV11-2 and TRBJ1-1; 10 bases match TRBD1. The CDR3 has 14 amino acids. The V segment lost 4 bases and the J segment 8 bases; nucleotides outside the gene matches: 7. Germline V gene sequence: CDR1 SGHAT, CDR2 FQNNGV. The CDR3 loop reads CASSSSGTGAEAFF. In nucleotides, the CDR3 is TGTGCCAGCAGCTCCTCCGGGACAGGGGCCGAAGCTTTCTTT.

V is TRBV6-1 and J is TRBJ1-5, with 7 nucleotides matching TRBD1. With V trimmed by 6 bases and J by 4 bases, 3 bases remained unmatched. Per the germline V gene, CDR1 is MNHNS and CDR2 is SASEGT. The CDR3 covers 13 residues. This CDR3 is CASSGGQNQPQHF. In DNA, the CDR3 is TGTGCCAGCAGCGGGGGACAGAATCAGCCCCAGCATTTT.

The chain employs TRBV4-1 and TRBJ2-1; no clear D gene. This CDR3 spans 17 amino acids. V lost 0 bases and J 0 bases, leaving 12 bases between the germline ends. Germline CDR1 and CDR2: MGHRA and YSYEKL. The CDR3 protein is CASSQDPPQASYNEQFF. The CDR3 DNA is TGCGCCAGCAGCCAAGATCCCCCCCAGGCCTCCTACAATGAGCAGTTCTTC.

This clone was detected only a few times. The chain carries TRBV7-9 and TRBJ1-6; a possible D gene is TRBD1 (5 bases). The V and J ends lost 8 bases and 9 bases respectively, with 14 bases between them. This CDR3 is built from 13 residues. CDR1 is SEHNR and CDR2 is FQNEAQ in the germline V gene (reference sequence). The CDR3 sequence: CASHRDRGSPLHF. CDR3 DNA: TGTGCCAGCCACCGGGACCGGGGTTCACCCCTCCACTTT.